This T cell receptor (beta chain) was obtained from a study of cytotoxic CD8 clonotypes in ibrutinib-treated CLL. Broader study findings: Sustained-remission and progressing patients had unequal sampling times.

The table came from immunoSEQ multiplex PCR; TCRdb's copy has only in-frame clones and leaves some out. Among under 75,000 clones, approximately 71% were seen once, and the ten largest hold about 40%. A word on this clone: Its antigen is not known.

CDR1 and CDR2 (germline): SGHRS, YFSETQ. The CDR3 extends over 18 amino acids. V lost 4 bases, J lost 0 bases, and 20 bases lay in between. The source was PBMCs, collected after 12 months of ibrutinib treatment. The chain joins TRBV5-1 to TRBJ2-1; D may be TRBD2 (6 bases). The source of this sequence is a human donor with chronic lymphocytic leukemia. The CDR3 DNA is TGCGCCAGCAGCCCGAACTTCATAGCGGTTAGCTCCTACAATGAGCAGTTCTTC. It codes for CASSPNFIAVSSYNEQFF.